This T cell receptor beta chain originates from a study of blood T cell repertoires in COVID-19 (dated by TCRdb to 2019 to 2021). Describing the broader study: Collaborator samples came from the United States, Italy and Spain and covered acute and convalescent phases of COVID-19. Where HLA class I and class II types were available, the types were taken from metadata supplied by the sample provider, not from assay-based typing. Deeply sampled blood TCRbeta repertoires from subjects exposed to, actively infected with, or recovered from COVID-19 were included in the dataset. The repertoires were made available in a free public database intended to serve as a resource for research on the immune response to SARS-CoV-2. The prospective study material was composed of cDNA or gDNA derived from T cells, B-cell-depleted T cells, or PBMCs. The sample metadata nearly always contained a de-identified subject ID, COVID-19 status, age in years and sex. The samples were drawn from the first 160 participants of the ongoing ImmuneRACE study and from 950 to 1,500 subjects provided by 6 global collaborators.

The collaborating institutions used their own protocols to collect whole blood in K2EDTA tubes. For TCRbeta analysis, collaborators shipped samples in one of three forms: frozen whole blood, isolated PBMCs, or DNA extracted from either of those sample types. For this chain, trimming is 2 bases at the V end and 2 bases at the J end, and the number of junction bases without a gene match is 6. The germline V gene yields LGHNA for CDR1 and YNFKEQ for CDR2. The CDR3 covers 16 residues, taking in both the cysteine and the phenylalanine. The retained sequence is limited to the CDR3, 48 bases, with the frame set at the first base. Study-wide conclusions, independent of this receptor: How much clinical and demographic metadata was included differed by source and by participant, and the metadata was provided uncurated.

TCRbeta CDR3 regions were amplified from genomic DNA using the immunoSEQ Assay, a bias-controlled multiplex PCR. On the authors' methods: The number of nucleated cells in each sample was estimated by amplification of reference gene primers within the assay. To quantify the absolute abundance of each unique TCRbeta CDR3 rearrangement, sequence reads were collapsed and filtered. Productive Simpson clonality was computed per sample as the square root of Simpson's diversity index over productive rearrangements. This is the immuneACCESS table as TCRdb keeps it, with only in-frame sequences that have V and J called. A part of the clones is gone; compared with another copy, unresolved V genes explain less than half, and the rest is unexplained. From that table come the V and J calls and clone size; the DNA was used to work out D and trimming. Counted in this sample were about 7,600 clones; about 88% of them appeared once. Clones ranked in the top ten supply roughly 10% of the sample.

Remarks on this clone: Which antigen it targets is not known. The sample holds no much larger clone one base away, and base qualities are not on file.

The sequence was collected from a man between 65 and 85 years old with active COVID-19. Sequencing input: peripheral blood. The chain uses TRBV4-2 and TRBJ2-1; a stretch of 7 junction bases matches TRBD1. The DNA is as follows: TGTGCCAGCAGCCAAAGAGAGGGGGCCGCCTACAATGAGCAGTTCTTC. Translated, this is CASSQREGAAYNEQFF.